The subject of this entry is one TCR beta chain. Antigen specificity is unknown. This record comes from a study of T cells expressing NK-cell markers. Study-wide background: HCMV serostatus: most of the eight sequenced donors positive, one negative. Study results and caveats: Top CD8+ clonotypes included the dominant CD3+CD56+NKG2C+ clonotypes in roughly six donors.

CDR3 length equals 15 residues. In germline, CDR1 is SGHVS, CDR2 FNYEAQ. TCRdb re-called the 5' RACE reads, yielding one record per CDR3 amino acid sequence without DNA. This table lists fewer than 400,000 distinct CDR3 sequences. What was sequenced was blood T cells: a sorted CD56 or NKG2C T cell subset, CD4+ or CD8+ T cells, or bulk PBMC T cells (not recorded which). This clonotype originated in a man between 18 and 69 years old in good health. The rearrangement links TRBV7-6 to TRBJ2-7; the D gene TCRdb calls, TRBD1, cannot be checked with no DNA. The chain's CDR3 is CASSLRQGGVAEQYF.